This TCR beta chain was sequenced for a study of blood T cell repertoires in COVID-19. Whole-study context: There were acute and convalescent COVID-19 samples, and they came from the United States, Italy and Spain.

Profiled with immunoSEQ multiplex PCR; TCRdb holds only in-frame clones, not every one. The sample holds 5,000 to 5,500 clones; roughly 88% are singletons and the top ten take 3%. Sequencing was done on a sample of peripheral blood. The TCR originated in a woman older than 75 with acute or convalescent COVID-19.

CDR3 DNA: TGCGCCAGCAGCTTGGCCTCTAGCGGGGGGGCGTTGGATACGCAGTATTTT. The encoded protein is CASSLASSGGALDTQYF. V is TRBV5-1 and J is TRBJ2-3; 12 nucleotides line up with TRBD2. Germline V gene lookup returns CDR1 SGHRS and CDR2 YFSETQ. V trimming: 0 bases; J trimming: 6 bases; junction bases outside the gene matches: 8. The CDR3 runs 17 residues. Full variable domain (remainder filled in from reference TRBV5-1 and TRBJ2-3): KAGVTQTPRYLIKTRGQQVTLSCSPISGHRSVSWYQQTPGQGLQFLFEYFSETQRNKGNFPGRFSGRQFSNSRSEMNVSTLELGDSALYLCASSLASSGGALDTQYFGPGTRLTVL.